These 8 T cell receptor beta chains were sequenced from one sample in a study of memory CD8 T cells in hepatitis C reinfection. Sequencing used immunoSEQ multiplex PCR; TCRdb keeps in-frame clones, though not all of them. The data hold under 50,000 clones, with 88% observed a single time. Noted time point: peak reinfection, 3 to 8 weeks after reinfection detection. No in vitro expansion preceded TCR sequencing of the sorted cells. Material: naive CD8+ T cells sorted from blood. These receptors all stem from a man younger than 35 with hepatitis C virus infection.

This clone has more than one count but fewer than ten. DNA of the CDR3: TGTGCCATCAAACGGGAGGCTAATGAAAAACTGTTTTTT. It is translated as CAIKREANEKLFF. This rearrangement joins TRBV10-3 to TRBJ1-4; D uncertain. This CDR3 comprises 13 residues. Trimming took 7 bases from V and 3 from J, leaving 9 bases between them. Germline V gene sequence: CDR1 ENHRY, CDR2 SYGVKD.

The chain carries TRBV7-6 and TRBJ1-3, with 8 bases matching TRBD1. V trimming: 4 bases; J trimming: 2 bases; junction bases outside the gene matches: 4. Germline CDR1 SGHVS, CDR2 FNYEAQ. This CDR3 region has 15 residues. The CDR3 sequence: CASSSTGVPGNTIYF. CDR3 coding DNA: TGTGCCAGCAGCTCGACAGGGGTGCCTGGAAACACCATATATTTT.

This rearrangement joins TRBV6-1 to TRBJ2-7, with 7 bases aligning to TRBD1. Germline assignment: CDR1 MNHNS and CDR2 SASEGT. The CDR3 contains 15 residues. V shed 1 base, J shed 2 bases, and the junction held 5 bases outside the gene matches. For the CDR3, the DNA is TGTGCCAGCAGTGAAGTGGTAGGGGGCACCTACGAGCAGTACGTC. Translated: CASSEVVGGTYEQYV.

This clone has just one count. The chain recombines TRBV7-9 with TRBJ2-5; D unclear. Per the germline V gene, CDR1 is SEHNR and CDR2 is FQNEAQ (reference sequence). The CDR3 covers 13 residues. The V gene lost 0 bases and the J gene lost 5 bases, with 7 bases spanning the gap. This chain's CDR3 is CASSLAVEETQYF. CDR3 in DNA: TGTGCCAGCAGCTTAGCTGTTGAGGAGACCCAGTACTTC.

CDR3 in amino acids: CASSSPPGYNEQFF. As DNA, the CDR3 is TGTGCCAGCAGCTCACCCCCGGGTTACAATGAGCAGTTCTTC. The J gene is TRBJ2-1, the V gene TRBV9; D unclear. Trimming shortened V by 4 bases and J by 4 bases, and 12 bases separated the two germline ends. Germline loops: CDR1 SGDLS, CDR2 YYNGEE. The CDR3 extends over 14 amino acids.

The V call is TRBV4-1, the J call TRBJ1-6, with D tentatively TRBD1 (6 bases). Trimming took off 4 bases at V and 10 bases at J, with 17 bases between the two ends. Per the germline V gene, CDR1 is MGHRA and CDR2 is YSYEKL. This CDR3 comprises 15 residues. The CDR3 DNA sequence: TGCGCCAGCAGCCCATACGGGCAGGGGAAATCACCCCTCCACTTT. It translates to CASSPYGQGKSPLHF.

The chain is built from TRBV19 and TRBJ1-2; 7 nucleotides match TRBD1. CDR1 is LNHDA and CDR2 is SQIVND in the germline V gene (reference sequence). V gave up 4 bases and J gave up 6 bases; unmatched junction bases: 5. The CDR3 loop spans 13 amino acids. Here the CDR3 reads CASSTSQGDGYTF. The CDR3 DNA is TGTGCCAGTAGTACAAGCCAGGGGGATGGCTACACCTTC.

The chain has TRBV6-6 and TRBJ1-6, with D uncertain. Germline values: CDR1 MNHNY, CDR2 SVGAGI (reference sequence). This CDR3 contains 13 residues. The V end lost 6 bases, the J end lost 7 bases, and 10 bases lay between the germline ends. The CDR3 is CASRTGINSPLHF. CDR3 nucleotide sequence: TGTGCCAGCAGGACCGGGATCAATTCACCCCTCCACTTT.